The 21 T cell receptor beta chains below all came from one sample that was sequenced in a study of beta chain features in type 1 diabetes. The whole isolated RNA underwent reverse transcription, so sequencing captured expressed TCRB transcripts. The data were produced by immunoSEQ multiplex PCR, yet TCRdb's version contains in-frame clones alone and is incomplete. The sample lists 350,000 or so clones; about 19% were seen once. The material sequenced was naive CD4+ T cells from blood. The origin of the receptors is a woman aged 18-35 years in good health.

The chain is built from TRBV6-5 and TRBJ1-3, with D unresolved. V lost 5 bases, J lost 8 bases, and 13 bases lay in between. Germline lookup yields CDR1 MNHEY and CDR2 SVGAGI. The CDR3 consists of 13 residues. Written as DNA, the CDR3 is TGTGCCAGCAGTCCCAGAGGGCACTACACCATATATTTT. Amino acids: CASSPRGHYTIYF.

The sample holds a few counts of this clone. This chain links TRBV5-4 with TRBJ1-2; D is perhaps TRBD1 (6 bases). There are 13 residues in the CDR3. V was cut by 3 bases and J by 3 bases, with 9 bases left in between. Germline V gene lookup returns CDR1 SGHNT and CDR2 YYREEE (reference sequence). The CDR3 bases are TGTGCCAGCAGCTCGGACAGACACTATGGCTACACCTTC. As protein: CASSSDRHYGYTF.

The chain is built from TRBV11-2 and TRBJ2-7; tentative D call: TRBD1 (5 bases). The CDR3 has 12 residues. The germline gives CDR1 SGHAT, CDR2 FQNNGV. The germline V and J ends were trimmed by 5 bases and 11 bases, with 16 bases remaining between them. The CDR3 DNA follows: TGTGCCAGCAGCCCAGGGAAAGGTCTGGAGTACTTC. This gives the protein CASSPGKGLEYF.

This clone was picked up a small number of times. V usage is TRBV7-9 and J usage is TRBJ1-2, with D possibly matching TRBD1 (5 bases). V gave up 5 bases and J gave up 2 bases, with 12 bases separating them. Per germline, CDR1 SEHNR and CDR2 FQNEAQ (reference sequence). This CDR3 region has 14 residues. In DNA, the CDR3 is TGTGCCAGCAGCCCTCGTCGGGGGAACTATGGCTACACCTTC. It yields the protein CASSPRRGNYGYTF.

The chain recombines TRBV5-1 with TRBJ2-1; 10 bases are shared with TRBD1. Losses at the gene ends were 4 bases for V and 5 bases for J; bases not matched to a gene: 9. CDR3 length: 16 residues. Germline V gene lookup returns CDR1 SGHRS and CDR2 YFSETQ. CDR3 region: CASSPSTGGANNEQFF. The CDR3 bases are TGCGCCAGCAGCCCCTCGACAGGGGGCGCAAACAATGAGCAGTTCTTC.

The sample holds a few counts of this clone. The chain carries TRBV6-4 and TRBJ2-1; D may be TRBD2 (5 bases). The germline V gene has CDR1 MRHNA and CDR2 SNTAGT. V lost 3 bases, J lost 0 bases, and 12 bases lay in between. This CDR3 has 16 residues. CDR3 residues: CASSEEAVFSYNEQFF. The CDR3 DNA follows: TGTGCCAGCAGTGAAGAAGCGGTTTTCTCCTACAATGAGCAGTTCTTC.

This clone has a handful of counts. The chain combines TRBV30 with TRBJ2-1; 7 bases agree with TRBD2. CDR1 is GTSNPN, CDR2 SVGIG, per germline (reference sequence). The CDR3 spans 17 residues. Losses at the gene ends were 0 bases for V and 9 bases for J; bases not matched to a gene: 17. The chain's CDR3 is CAWSVLAGGPFTSEQFF. The CDR3 nucleotides are TGTGCCTGGAGTGTTTTAGCGGGCGGCCCCTTCACTTCTGAGCAGTTCTTC.

This clone was counted between two and nine times. This chain joins TRBV9 and TRBJ2-1, with 9 bases matching TRBD2. In germline, CDR1 is SGDLS, CDR2 YYNGEE. CDR3 length: 15 residues. V shed 2 bases, J shed 10 bases, and the junction held 10 bases outside the gene matches. Written as DNA, the CDR3 is TGTGCCAGCAGCGTTAGCGGGAGCCTTGTCGGCGAGCAGTTCTTC. Residues: CASSVSGSLVGEQFF.

The chain couples TRBV2 to TRBJ1-5, with D possibly TRBD1 on 6 matching bases. Trimming took 7 bases from V and 7 from J, leaving 20 bases between them. Germline V gene lookup returns CDR1 SNHLY and CDR2 FYNNEI. CDR3 length: 15 residues. CDR3: CASNGRGGGLQPQHF. Here the CDR3 DNA reads TGTGCCAGCAACGGTCGGGGGGGCGGATTACAGCCCCAGCATTTT.

This chain uses TRBV27 with TRBJ2-1; perhaps TRBD1 as D (6 bases). Per the germline V gene, CDR1 is MNHEY and CDR2 is SMNVEV (reference sequence). There are 19 residues in the CDR3. The V end was cut by 6 bases, the J end by 1 base, with 25 bases between. The DNA of the CDR3 is TGTGCCAGCAGAACGTCATCGGCCGGGACATCCTTTTCCTACAATGAGCAGTTCTTC. Its translation is CASRTSSAGTSFSYNEQFF.

The chain couples TRBV12-5 to TRBJ2-6, with D possibly matching TRBD1 (5 bases). Germline V gene sequence: CDR1 LGHNT, CDR2 FRNRAP. V was cut by 4 bases and J by 1 base, with 8 bases left in between. The CDR3 extends over 15 amino acids. CDR3 coding DNA: TGTGCTAGTGGTTCCAGGGTATCTGGGGCCAACGTCCTGACTTTC. Protein sequence: CASGSRVSGANVLTF.

This chain links TRBV7-2 with TRBJ2-3; 10 nucleotides align to TRBD2. The CDR3 consists of 19 residues. The germline gives CDR1 SGHTA, CDR2 FQGNSA. Trimming removed 1 base from V and 1 base from J; junction bases left unmatched: 11. The DNA for the CDR3 is TGTGCCAGCAGCTTAGGGAAGCGGGGGGGCCATTGGGGCACAGATACGCAGTATTTT. Its translation: CASSLGKRGGHWGTDTQYF.

This clone was counted a few times. This chain connects TRBV28 to TRBJ1-2; 7 bases fit TRBD1. Trimming took 6 bases from V and 4 from J; bases not matched to a gene: 8. This CDR3 is built from 14 residues. Per the germline V gene, CDR1 is MDHEN and CDR2 is SYDVKM. The DNA for the CDR3 is TGTGCCAGCAGCCCAGGAACAGGGGCCTATGGCTACACCTTC. Translating gives CASSPGTGAYGYTF.

This clone was recorded once. The chain carries TRBV5-4 and TRBJ2-2; 10 bases agree with TRBD2. This CDR3 comprises 16 residues. CDR1 and CDR2 from the germline V gene are SGHNT and YYREEE (reference sequence). V lost 0 bases to trimming and J lost 6 bases; unmatched junction nucleotides: 5. The CDR3 DNA follows: TGTGCCAGCAGCTTGGGAAGCGGGAGGGCCTCCGGGGAGCTGTTTTTT. It translates to CASSLGSGRASGELFF.

The rearrangement uses TRBV29-1 and TRBJ2-4; TRBD1 aligns across 7 bases. This CDR3 has 13 residues. Unmatched junction bases numbered 10, after V lost 6 bases and J lost 8 bases. The germline gives CDR1 SQVTM, CDR2 ANQGSEA. The CDR3 loop reads CSVTRQGRDIQYF. The CDR3 DNA follows: TGCAGCGTCACGAGACAGGGCCGAGACATTCAGTACTTC.

This clone was observed a handful of times. This rearrangement joins TRBV6-5 to TRBJ2-7, with 7 bases that match TRBD2. The CDR3 loop spans 14 amino acids. CDR1 and CDR2 (germline): MNHEY, SVGAGI. V gave up 2 bases and J gave up 7 bases; unmatched junction bases: 8. CDR3 protein: CASSYAGTKREQYF. DNA of the CDR3: TGTGCCAGCAGTTACGCGGGGACTAAACGGGAGCAGTACTTC.

This clone has only a few counts. The J gene is TRBJ2-7, the V gene TRBV18, with 8 bases lining up with TRBD2. CDR3 size: 17 residues. From germline, CDR1 is KGHSH and CDR2 LQKENI. The V and J ends lost 6 bases and 4 bases, in that order; junction bases with no gene match: 17. CDR3 loop: CASSLQVHRTSPYEQYF. CDR3 in DNA: TGTGCCAGCTCCCTACAGGTTCACCGGACTAGCCCTTACGAGCAGTACTTC.

J is TRBJ1-2 and V is TRBV4-1, with D perhaps matching TRBD1 (5 bases). The CDR3 has 14 amino acids. Trimming shortened V by 5 bases and J by 3 bases, and 13 bases separated the two germline ends. In germline, CDR1 is MGHRA, CDR2 YSYEKL. The CDR3 here is CASSSRLGDYGYTF. The CDR3, as DNA: TGCGCCAGCAGCTCTAGGCTAGGGGACTATGGCTACACCTTC.

This clone has more than one count but fewer than ten. The V and J genes are TRBV7-9 and TRBJ2-1; 11 bases agree with TRBD1. Per germline, CDR1 SEHNR and CDR2 FQNEAQ (reference sequence). This CDR3 comprises 17 residues. Trimming removed 5 bases from V and 9 bases from J; junction bases left unmatched: 15. CDR3 in amino acids: CASSEKGRGQGVSEQFF. The CDR3 bases are TGTGCCAGCAGCGAAAAAGGACGGGGACAGGGGGTGAGTGAGCAGTTCTTC.

The sample holds a few counts of this clone. Within the sample, other DNA sequences also encode this same CDR3. This rearrangement joins TRBV10-3 to TRBJ1-2, with D tentatively TRBD1 (5 bases). Trimming pared 4 bases from V and 5 bases from J, leaving 11 bases between. The CDR3 is 13 residues long. In germline, CDR1 is ENHRY, CDR2 SYGVKD. The CDR3 DNA is TGTGCCATCAGTGGGACCGGGGGATATGGCTACACCTTC. Encoded protein: CAISGTGGYGYTF.

The gene calls are TRBV2 and TRBJ2-5; D uncertain. Trimming took off 1 base at V and 9 bases at J, with 6 bases between the two ends. The CDR3 has 11 amino acids. Germline lookup yields CDR1 SNHLY and CDR2 FYNNEI. In DNA, the CDR3 is TGTGCCAGCAGTGAAGTGACACCCCAGTACTTC. Protein sequence: CASSEVTPQYF.